This T cell receptor beta chain comes out of a study of blood T cells in healthy people across ages. V was clipped by 5 bases and J by 5 bases, with 16 bases between them. Germline V gene lookup returns CDR1 MNHNS and CDR2 SASEGT. CDR3 size: 14 residues. This clonotype was seen repeatedly, ten times or more. Next came a second PCR, run for roughly 6 to 11 cycles, which used a sample-barcoded 5' primer along with a J-beta primer mix. Unique molecular identifiers of 12 random nucleotides labeled each cDNA. From the 5' RACE reads, TCRdb called clonotypes with MiXCR, one entry per CDR3 protein. The table records almost 550,000 distinct CDR3 sequences, less than 25% of them present only once. With each sample, at least 5 micrograms of total RNA were extracted. The same data also contributed to another study, on T cells of mothers and their children. From that study: Related and unrelated pairs show TCR recombination output that thymic selection shapes similarly.

Source material: blood. This chain joins TRBV6-1 and TRBJ2-7, with D possibly TRBD1 on 6 matching bases. The TCR was taken from a boy between 10 and 17 years old in good health. The DNA for the CDR3 is TGTGCCAGCAGTTCAGGGGAGCAATCTAACGAGCAGTACTTC. Protein: CASSSGEQSNEQYF.